This is a list of T cell receptor beta chains from one sample in a study of blood T cell repertoires in COVID-19. The protocol was immunoSEQ multiplex PCR, while the TCRdb copy is restricted to in-frame clones and leaves out a portion. The table records around 120,000 clones, 70% to 85% of them present only once. Sequencing was carried out using peripheral blood. Receptors were obtained from a man between 65 and 80 years old with active or convalescent COVID-19. CDR3s include the opening cysteine and the closing phenylalanine or tryptophan. D genes are given only for firm matches. Clone size is not always given. Where it is, it says once, few, many or a class for expanded clones.

v_call: TRBV7-2
d_call: TRBD1
clone_size: -
j_call: TRBJ1-2
cdr3_nt: TGTGCCAGCAGCTTAGATTGGGGACAGGGACGTGGCTACACCTTC
cdr3_aa: CASSLDWGQGRGYTF

v_call: TRBV6-6
d_call: TRBD1
clone_size: -
j_call: TRBJ2-1
cdr3_nt: TGTGCCAGCAGTTACCAAACCGGGACAGGGGGCAATGAGCAGTTCTTC
cdr3_aa: CASSYQTGTGGNEQFF

v_call: TRBV6-5
d_call: -
clone_size: -
j_call: TRBJ2-1
cdr3_nt: TGTGCCAGCAGGATACAGGGTCAGCAGTTCTTC
cdr3_aa: CASRIQGQQFF

v_call: TRBV6-6
d_call: TRBD2
clone_size: once
j_call: TRBJ2-3
cdr3_nt: TGTGCCAGCAGTCGCGGACTAGCGGGAGTCGCAGATACGCAGTATTTT
cdr3_aa: CASSRGLAGVADTQYF

v_call: TRBV7-2
d_call: TRBD1
clone_size: -
j_call: TRBJ1-5
cdr3_nt: TGTGCCAGCAGCCCGGACAGGAGTCAGCCCCAGCATTTT
cdr3_aa: CASSPDRSQPQHF

v_call: TRBV14
d_call: -
clone_size: -
j_call: TRBJ1-2
cdr3_nt: TGTGCCAGCAGCCGACGGGACATTAGCTACTATGGCTACACCTTC
cdr3_aa: CASSRRDISYYGYTF

v_call: TRBV5-6
d_call: -
clone_size: -
j_call: TRBJ1-5
cdr3_nt: TGTGCCAGCAGCTTTTCTGCACAGGCCAGCAATCAGCCCCAGCATTTT
cdr3_aa: CASSFSAQASNQPQHF

v_call: TRBV28
d_call: -
clone_size: -
j_call: TRBJ1-3
cdr3_nt: TGTGCCAGCAGTTTGCCAAAGGGGCAGCAAGGAAACACCATATATTTT
cdr3_aa: CASSLPKGQQGNTIYF

v_call: TRBV19
d_call: TRBD1
clone_size: -
j_call: TRBJ1-4
cdr3_nt: TGTGCCACCCAACTAGGACAGGGGGCTACTAATGAAAAACTGTTTTTT
cdr3_aa: CATQLGQGATNEKLFF

v_call: TRBV4-3
d_call: -
clone_size: -
j_call: TRBJ1-2
cdr3_nt: TGCGCCAGCAGCCAAGATACCGGACTCGAGTATGGCTACACCTTC
cdr3_aa: CASSQDTGLEYGYTF

v_call: TRBV4-1
d_call: TRBD1
clone_size: -
j_call: TRBJ1-1
cdr3_nt: TGCGCCAGCAGCCAAGACTACAGGGGGAACACTGAAGCTTTCTTT
cdr3_aa: CASSQDYRGNTEAFF

v_call: TRBV5-5
d_call: -
clone_size: -
j_call: TRBJ1-6
cdr3_nt: TGTGCCAGCAGATTTCGGACTGCTGATAATTCACCCCTCCACTTT
cdr3_aa: CASRFRTADNSPLHF

v_call: TRBV7-9
d_call: -
clone_size: -
j_call: TRBJ2-1
cdr3_nt: TGTGCCAGCAGCCGTCCGGATACAGGGGGGGACAATGAGCAGTTCTTC
cdr3_aa: CASSRPDTGGDNEQFF

v_call: TRBV6-2/TRBV6-3
d_call: -
clone_size: -
j_call: TRBJ1-2
cdr3_nt: TGTGCCAGCAGTTACAGAGAAGCGCCTGGCTACACCTTC
cdr3_aa: CASSYREAPGYTF

v_call: TRBV9
d_call: -
clone_size: -
j_call: TRBJ2-3
cdr3_nt: TGTGCCAGCAGCGTAGGAGGGCGGGGTTGGACAGATACGCAGTATTTT
cdr3_aa: CASSVGGRGWTDTQYF

v_call: TRBV5-4
d_call: TRBD1
clone_size: -
j_call: TRBJ1-2
cdr3_nt: TGTGCCAGCAGGGTGGGGACAGGGGATGGCTACACCTTC
cdr3_aa: CASRVGTGDGYTF

v_call: TRBV21-1
d_call: -
clone_size: -
j_call: TRBJ2-7
cdr3_nt: TGTGCCAGCAGCAAAGAGACAGAAGGCACCTACGAGCAGTACTTC
cdr3_aa: CASSKETEGTYEQYF

v_call: TRBV14
d_call: -
clone_size: -
j_call: TRBJ2-1
cdr3_nt: TGTGCCAGCAGCCAACCCGGTTACTACAATGAGCAGTTCTTC
cdr3_aa: CASSQPGYYNEQFF

v_call: TRBV28
d_call: -
clone_size: few
j_call: TRBJ1-1
cdr3_nt: TGTGCCAGCAGTCCGCCCGGGATCACGAACACTGAAGCTTTCTTT
cdr3_aa: CASSPPGITNTEAFF

v_call: TRBV9
d_call: -
clone_size: -
j_call: TRBJ2-1
cdr3_nt: TGTGCCAGCAGCGCCGGGTATGAGCAGTTCTTC
cdr3_aa: CASSAGYEQFF

v_call: TRBV23-1
d_call: -
clone_size: -
j_call: TRBJ2-3
cdr3_nt: TGCGCCAGCAGTCAACCCAACAGACCACCACAAGATACGCAGTATTTT
cdr3_aa: CASSQPNRPPQDTQYF

v_call: TRBV28
d_call: -
clone_size: -
j_call: TRBJ1-1
cdr3_nt: TGTGCCAGCAGTTTATTGGGGGGGGATCTGAACACTGAAGCTTTCTTT
cdr3_aa: CASSLLGGDLNTEAFF

v_call: TRBV6-5
d_call: -
clone_size: -
j_call: TRBJ2-2
cdr3_nt: TGTGCCAGCAGCCCCCGGTGGGGCGGTGGGGAGCTGTTTTTT
cdr3_aa: CASSPRWGGGELFF

v_call: TRBV5-1
d_call: -
clone_size: -
j_call: TRBJ1-2
cdr3_nt: TGCGCCAGCAGCTTGTTCGGGGGTAACTATGGCTACACCTTC
cdr3_aa: CASSLFGGNYGYTF

v_call: TRBV11-2
d_call: -
clone_size: -
j_call: TRBJ1-5
cdr3_nt: TGTGCCAGCAGCTTGGGGCAGAATCAGCCCCAGCATTTT
cdr3_aa: CASSLGQNQPQHF

v_call: TRBV27
d_call: TRBD1
clone_size: -
j_call: TRBJ2-7
cdr3_nt: TGTGCCAGCAGTTTATCGAGAGGGGGCCCTTACGAGCAGTACTTC
cdr3_aa: CASSLSRGGPYEQYF

v_call: TRBV18
d_call: TRBD1
clone_size: -
j_call: TRBJ2-3
cdr3_nt: TGTGCCAGCTCAGGTGACGGCGGGACAGGGGGTTCAGGAAATACGCAGTATTTT
cdr3_aa: CASSGDGGTGGSGNTQYF